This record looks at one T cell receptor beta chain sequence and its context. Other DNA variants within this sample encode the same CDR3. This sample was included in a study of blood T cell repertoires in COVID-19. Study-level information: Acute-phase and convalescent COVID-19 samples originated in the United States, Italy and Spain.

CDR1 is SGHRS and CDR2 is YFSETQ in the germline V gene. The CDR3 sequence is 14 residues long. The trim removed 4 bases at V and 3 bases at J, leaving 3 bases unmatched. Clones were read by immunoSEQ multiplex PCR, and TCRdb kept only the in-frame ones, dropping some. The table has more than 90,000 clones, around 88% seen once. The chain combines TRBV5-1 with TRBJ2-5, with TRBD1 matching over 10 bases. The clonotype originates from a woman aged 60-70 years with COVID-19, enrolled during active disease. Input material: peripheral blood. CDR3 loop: CASSVGTGEETQYF. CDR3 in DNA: TGCGCCAGCAGCGTGGGGACAGGGGAAGAGACCCAGTACTTC.